This T cell receptor (beta chain) was sequenced during a study of CD8+CD57+ T cells in acquired aplastic anemia. Study information: Healthy donors averaged around 10 million reads for CD4+ cells. Study observations and caveats: In CD8+ cells, Simpson's diversity showed no significant difference between patients and controls.

Genomic DNA, the template, was used for profiling of the TCR beta VDJ and CDR3. Each CDR3 protein gets one entry after TCRdb re-called the reads with MiXCR. The repertoire holds around 170,000 distinct CDR3 sequences, with roughly 63% as singletons. As to this clonotype: Its matching antigen is unknown.

This clonotype was sampled from a human donor in good health. The material sequenced was sorted CD4+, CD8+, or CD8+CD57+ T cells (not recorded which) from PBMCs.

CDR3 nucleotide sequence: TGTGCCAGCAGCTTAGCCAGGGGAGGCACAGATACGCAGTATTTT. Translation: CASSLARGGTDTQYF. This sequence joins TRBV7-6 and TRBJ2-3; TRBD1 is a possible D gene (6 bases). This CDR3 contains 15 residues. Trimming left V 0 bases short and J 1 base short, with 8 bases between. The V gene's germline CDR1 is SGHVS and CDR2 FNYEAQ. Using reference TRBV7-6 and TRBJ2-3 for the parts outside the CDR3, the full variable domain is GAGVSQSPRYKVTKRGQDVALRCDPISGHVSLYWYRQALGQGPEFLTYFNYEAQQDKSGLPNDRFSAERPEGSISTLTIQRTEQRDSAMYRCASSLARGGTDTQYFGPGTRLTVL.